This TCR beta chain was recorded in a study of sequential checkpoint blockade in melanoma. Method: immunoSEQ multiplex PCR; TCRdb's copy keeps in-frame clones and lacks some. The sample comprises 17,000 or so clones, 80% of which are singletons, and over 9.5% rests with the top ten. Germline V gene data show CDR1 as LNHDA and CDR2 as SQIVND (reference sequence). This CDR3 contains 12 residues. V shed 6 bases and J shed 4 bases, with 9 bases lying between them. Treatment specified: randomized to nivolumab then ipilimumab (arm A) or the reverse (arm B). None of the patients previously received DNA-damaging chemotherapy.

This TCR was recovered from a human donor with melanoma. Sample: CD8+ T cells sorted from blood (inferred from file names), taken from a patient given nivolumab and ipilimumab in sequence. The chain recombines TRBV19 with TRBJ1-1; D possibly corresponds to TRBD1 (6 bases). The CDR3 protein is CASRAGATEAFF. Written as DNA, the CDR3 is TGTGCCAGTAGGGCGGGGGCCACTGAAGCTTTCTTT.